This T cell receptor (beta chain) was recorded in a study of post-analysis software for immune sequencing data. Deletions cut 6 bases from V and 3 bases from J, with 16 bases between. CDR1 is ENHRY and CDR2 is SYGVKD in the germline V gene. The CDR3 sequence is 15 residues long. This clonotype was detected only once. Its target is not known. Sequencing libraries made from TCR beta cDNA carried unique molecular identifiers. Each CDR3 protein gets one entry after TCRdb re-called the PCR reads with MiXCR. In the table there are 600,000 to 700,000 distinct CDR3 sequences, more than 50% of which are singletons. The study's findings and limits: Five or six TRBV segments, TRBV5-6, TRBV5-1 and TRBV20-1 among them, were found more frequent in patients than controls.

The receptor comes from a girl aged 2 to 10 with multiple sclerosis. The chain couples TRBV10-3 to TRBJ2-3; D is unclear. Sequencing used blood. Here the CDR3 DNA reads TGTGCCATCAGGCCCGACGCCTATGGGACAGATACGCAGTATTTT. Its translation: CAIRPDAYGTDTQYF.